The 19 T cell receptor beta chains presented below share a single source sample, sequenced in a study of CD8 T cells in ankylosing spondylitis. From the 5' RACE reads, TCRdb called clonotypes with MiXCR, one entry per CDR3 protein. The table shows around 320,000 distinct CDR3 sequences, with around 20% occurring only once. The sample comprised blood, either unsorted or a sorted T cell fraction (not recorded which). These receptors came from a female donor with ankylosing spondylitis or in good health (not recorded which).

This clonotype was detected a few times. The chain combines TRBV20-1 with TRBJ1-4, with TRBD1 as a possible D gene (6 bases). Looked up from germline, CDR1 is DFQATT and CDR2 is SNEGSKA (reference sequence). The CDR3 sequence is 14 residues long. The V and J ends lost 3 bases and 5 bases respectively, with 13 bases between them. CDR3 region: CSASKGGTNEKLFF. CDR3 DNA: TGCAGTGCTAGCAAAGGGGGGACCAATGAAAAACTGTTTTTT.

Comment on this clonotype: This sequence may be a read error, since a much larger clone differs from it by one base. The chain recombines TRBV20-1 with TRBJ2-3, with TRBD2 identical over 8 bases. The germline V gene encodes CDR1 DFQATT and CDR2 SNEGSKA (reference sequence). The CDR3 is 17 residues long. Trimming cost V 6 bases and J 3 bases; bases outside gene matches: 17. CDR3 in amino acids: CSASYERGSRKTDTQYF. Here the CDR3 DNA reads TGCAGTGCGAGTTACGAGCGGGGGAGTCGAAAGACAGATACGCAGTATTTT.

This clonotype was seen more than once but under ten times. The chain combines TRBV3-1 with TRBJ2-2, with D possibly matching TRBD1 (6 bases). V was cut by 2 bases and J by 2 bases, with 21 bases left in between. CDR1 and CDR2 (germline): LGHDT, YNNKEL (reference sequence). The CDR3 totals 19 residues. The CDR3 coding sequence is TGTGCCAGCAGCCAATCAGGGGTAGCTCGGAGAAAAAACACCGGGGAGCTGTTTTTT. Translated, it gives CASSQSGVARRKNTGELFF.

The chain recombines TRBV4-3 with TRBJ2-2; D is ambiguous. CDR3 length: 14 amino acids. Trimming left V 5 bases short and J 0 bases short, with 7 bases between. CDR1 and CDR2 (germline): LGHNA, YSLEER. The CDR3 is CASSTDANTGELFF. CDR3 nucleotide sequence: TGCGCCAGCAGCACAGACGCGAACACCGGGGAGCTGTTTTTT.

This clonotype was counted many times. The gene calls are TRBV6-5 and TRBJ1-4; 8 nucleotides align to TRBD1. Unmatched junction bases numbered 2, after V lost 6 bases and J lost 8 bases. CDR1 is MNHEY and CDR2 is SVGAGI in the germline V gene. CDR3 length: 12 residues. CDR3 in DNA: TGTGCCAGCAGGGACAGGGCCGAAAAACTGTTTTTT. This gives the protein CASRDRAEKLFF.

CDR3 in DNA: TGTGCCAGCAGTAAACTGCGACTAGCGGGAAAGTACGAGCAGTACTTC. Translated: CASSKLRLAGKYEQYF. The chain links TRBV6-1 to TRBJ2-7, with TRBD2 matching 11 bases. The trim removed 5 bases at V and 4 bases at J, leaving 10 bases unmatched. Germline lookup yields CDR1 MNHNS and CDR2 SASEGT. The CDR3 has 16 residues.

This clonotype was observed at least ten times. V usage is TRBV5-1 and J usage is TRBJ2-1, with 7 bases matching TRBD1. V was clipped by 1 base and J by 10 bases; unmatched bases: 5. Germline loops: CDR1 SGHRS, CDR2 YFSETQ. The CDR3 covers 13 residues. The CDR3 here is CASSLPDRVEQFF. The CDR3 bases are TGCGCCAGCAGCTTGCCTGACAGGGTAGAGCAGTTCTTC.

This chain uses TRBV20-1 with TRBJ2-5; the match to TRBD1 covers 8 bases. Per germline, CDR1 DFQATT and CDR2 SNEGSKA (reference sequence). The CDR3 spans 13 residues. Unmatched junction bases numbered 5, after V lost 3 bases and J lost 5 bases. Written as DNA, the CDR3 is TGCAGTGCTAGGTCAGGGGGCAGGGAGACCCAGTACTTC. Amino acids: CSARSGGRETQYF.

This chain's CDR3 is CASSFGQGVSPLHF. DNA of the CDR3: TGTGCCAGCAGCTTTGGGCAGGGGGTCTCACCCCTCCACTTT. The chain employs TRBV5-6 and TRBJ1-6; 7 bases match TRBD1. With 2 bases clipped from V and 10 bases from J, the junction kept 6 bases outside the gene matches. The CDR3 loop spans 14 amino acids. The V gene's germline CDR1 is SGHDT and CDR2 YYEEEE.

In its sample, this clonotype was seen a few times. The chain is built from TRBV5-1 and TRBJ2-3; D gene uncertain. Germline V gene sequence: CDR1 SGHRS, CDR2 YFSETQ. V lost 0 bases and J 3 bases, leaving 8 bases between the germline ends. There are 14 residues in the CDR3. CDR3 in amino acids: CASSLEAATDTQYF. The CDR3 coding sequence is TGCGCCAGCAGCTTGGAGGCCGCAACAGATACGCAGTATTTT.

This clonotype showed up just a few times. This chain connects TRBV20-1 to TRBJ2-1, with D unclear. V shed 5 bases and J shed 6 bases, with 14 bases lying between them. Germline lookup yields CDR1 DFQATT and CDR2 SNEGSKA (reference sequence). This CDR3 has 13 amino acids. The CDR3 sequence: CSAPLGPINEQFF. CDR3 bases: TGCAGTGCTCCCCTTGGACCAATCAATGAGCAGTTCTTC.

In its sample, this clonotype was seen many times. The rearrangement links TRBV10-3 to TRBJ2-7; 8 nucleotides line up with TRBD1. V was pared by 10 bases and J by 4 bases, with 9 bases of the junction left unmatched. Germline CDR1 is ENHRY and CDR2 is SYGVKD. This CDR3 comprises 13 residues. This chain's CDR3 is CATRGTGRYEQYF. The CDR3 DNA is TGTGCCACCAGAGGGACAGGACGTTACGAGCAGTACTTC.

This clonotype was seen a handful of times. This chain links TRBV23-1 with TRBJ2-7, with 7 bases matching TRBD1. TRBV23-1 is an ORF, and what it does is uncertain. The CDR3 has 20 residues. The V gene end was trimmed by 3 bases and the J gene end by 3 bases; junction bases not matched to a gene: 23. The DNA for the CDR3 is TGCGCCAGCAGTCAGCCCCTGCAATGCTACAGGGGCGCTAAGATCTACGAGCAGTACTTC. As protein: CASSQPLQCYRGAKIYEQYF.

The chain employs TRBV18 and TRBJ1-5; D is possibly TRBD1 (5 bases). Germline values: CDR1 KGHSH, CDR2 LQKENI. V was shortened by 3 bases and J by 5 bases, with 14 bases between the two germline ends. CDR3 length equals 15 residues. The CDR3 region is CASSPWEGRHQPQHF. CDR3 nucleotides: TGTGCCAGCTCACCCTGGGAGGGGCGGCATCAGCCCCAGCATTTT.

This clonotype has a handful of counts. This chain joins TRBV20-1 and TRBJ1-1, with TRBD1 as a possible D gene (5 bases). Germline V gene lookup returns CDR1 DFQATT and CDR2 SNEGSKA (reference sequence). With 6 bases removed from V and 8 bases from J, the gap between germline ends came to 16 bases. The CDR3 has 12 amino acids. The CDR3 DNA sequence: TGCAGTGCCTCACGGGAGGGGCGAGAAGCTTTCTTT. Protein sequence: CSASREGREAFF.

There are a few counts of this clonotype. The chain couples TRBV7-6 to TRBJ2-7, with a tentative D call TRBD2 (5 bases). Germline values: CDR1 SGHVS, CDR2 FNYEAQ. Trimming shortened V by 1 base and J by 4 bases, and 14 bases separated the two germline ends. The CDR3 totals 15 residues. CDR3: CASSLVLAASYEQYF. Here the CDR3 DNA reads TGTGCCAGCAGCTTAGTGCTAGCAGCCAGTTACGAGCAGTACTTC. The full variable domain, with the rest looked up from reference TRBV7-6 and TRBJ2-7, is GAGVSQSPRYKVTKRGQDVALRCDPISGHVSLYWYRQALGQGPEFLTYFNYEAQQDKSGLPNDRFSAERPEGSISTLTIQRTEQRDSAMYRCASSLVLAASYEQYFGPGTRLTVT.

This clonotype was detected only a few times. The chain has TRBV25-1 and TRBJ2-7, with 9 bases matching TRBD2. Germline CDR1 and CDR2: MGHDK and SYGVNS. Trimming took 6 bases from V and 0 from J; bases not matched to a gene: 3. The CDR3 extends over 14 amino acids. The CDR3 spells CASRQTSGSYEQYF. CDR3 bases: TGTGCCAGCAGGCAGACTAGCGGCTCCTACGAGCAGTACTTC.

This clonotype was seen ten or more times. The genes are TRBV10-3 and TRBJ1-2; D unresolved. Trimming left V 7 bases short and J 7 bases short, with 13 bases between. The germline CDR1 and CDR2 sequences are ENHRY and SYGVKD. This CDR3 contains 12 residues. The CDR3 is CAIKGGGGGYTF. DNA for the CDR3: TGTGCCATCAAGGGAGGAGGAGGTGGCTACACCTTC.

This clonotype was seen a few times. This chain connects TRBV4-3 to TRBJ1-6, with D unclear. CDR1 LGHNA and CDR2 YSLEER come from the germline V gene. The length of the CDR3 is 12 residues. Trimming left V 0 bases short and J 9 bases short, with 3 bases between. The CDR3, as DNA: TGCGCCAGCAGCCAAGATAGTTCACCCCTCCACTTT. Amino acid sequence: CASSQDSSPLHF.